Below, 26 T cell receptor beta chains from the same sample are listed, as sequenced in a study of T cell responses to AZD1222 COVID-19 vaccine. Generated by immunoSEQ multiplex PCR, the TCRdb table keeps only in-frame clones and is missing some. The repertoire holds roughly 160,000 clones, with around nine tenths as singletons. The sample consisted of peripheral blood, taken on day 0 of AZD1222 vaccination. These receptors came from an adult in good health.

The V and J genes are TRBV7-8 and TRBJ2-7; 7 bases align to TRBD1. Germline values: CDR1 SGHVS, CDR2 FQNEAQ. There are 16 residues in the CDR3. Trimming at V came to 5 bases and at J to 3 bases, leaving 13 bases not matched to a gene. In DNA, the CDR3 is TGTGCCAGCAGCGGGAGCCGGGACAGACAATTCTACGAGCAGTACTTC. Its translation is CASSGSRDRQFYEQYF.

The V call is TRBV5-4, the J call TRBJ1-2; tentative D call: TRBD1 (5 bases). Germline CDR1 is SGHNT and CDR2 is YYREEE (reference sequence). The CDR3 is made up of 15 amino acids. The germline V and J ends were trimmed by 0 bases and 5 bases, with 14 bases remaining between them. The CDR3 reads CASSLDQGKAYGYTF. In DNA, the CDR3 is TGTGCCAGCAGCTTGGATCAGGGTAAAGCTTATGGCTACACCTTC.

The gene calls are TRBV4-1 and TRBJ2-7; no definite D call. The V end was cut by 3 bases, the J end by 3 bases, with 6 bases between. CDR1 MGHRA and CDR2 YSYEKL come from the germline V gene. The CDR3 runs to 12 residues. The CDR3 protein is CASSQEGYEQYF. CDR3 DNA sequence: TGCGCCAGCAGCCAGGAAGGCTACGAGCAGTACTTC.

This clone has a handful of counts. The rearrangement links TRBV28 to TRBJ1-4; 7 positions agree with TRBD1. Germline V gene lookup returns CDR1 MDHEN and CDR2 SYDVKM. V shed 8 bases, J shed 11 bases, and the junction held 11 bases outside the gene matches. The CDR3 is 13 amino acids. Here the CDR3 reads CASYDRVFGKLFF. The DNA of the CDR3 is TGTGCCAGCTATGACAGGGTATTTGGGAAACTGTTTTTT.

The CDR3 region has the DNA TGTGCCAGCAGCTTGGCGTCAGGGCGTCAGCCCCAGCATTTT. Translation: CASSLASGRQPQHF. This chain uses TRBV5-5 with TRBJ1-5; perhaps TRBD1 as D (5 bases). This CDR3 spans 14 amino acids. V was pared by 0 bases and J by 6 bases, with 10 bases between. CDR1 SGHKS and CDR2 YYEKEE come from the germline V gene (reference sequence).

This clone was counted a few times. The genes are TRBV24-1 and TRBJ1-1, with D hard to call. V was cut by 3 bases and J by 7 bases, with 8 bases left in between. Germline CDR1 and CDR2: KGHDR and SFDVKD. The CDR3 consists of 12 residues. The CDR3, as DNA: TGTGCCACCAGTGATCCGGTCGGTGAAGCTTTCTTT. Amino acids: CATSDPVGEAFF.

The CDR3, as DNA: TGTGCCAGCAGTGAAAGAACGAACACTGAAGCTTTCTTT. Amino acid sequence: CASSERTNTEAFF. The V gene is TRBV6-1, the J gene TRBJ1-1; no clear D. The CDR3 runs 13 residues. Germline V gene sequence: CDR1 MNHNS, CDR2 SASEGT. The V and J ends lost 2 bases and 1 base respectively, with 5 bases between them.

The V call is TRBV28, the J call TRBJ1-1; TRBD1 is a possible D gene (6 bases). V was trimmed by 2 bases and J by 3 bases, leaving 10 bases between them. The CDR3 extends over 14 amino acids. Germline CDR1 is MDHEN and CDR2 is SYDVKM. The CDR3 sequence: CASSLGGPYTEAFF. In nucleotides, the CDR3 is TGTGCCAGCAGTTTAGGGGGGCCATACACTGAAGCTTTCTTT.

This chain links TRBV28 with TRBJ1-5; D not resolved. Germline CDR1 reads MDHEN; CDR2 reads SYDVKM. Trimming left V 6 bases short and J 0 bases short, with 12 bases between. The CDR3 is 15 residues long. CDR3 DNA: TGTGCCAGCAGCCCCCCGGAACATAGCAATCAGCCCCAGCATTTT. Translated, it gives CASSPPEHSNQPQHF.

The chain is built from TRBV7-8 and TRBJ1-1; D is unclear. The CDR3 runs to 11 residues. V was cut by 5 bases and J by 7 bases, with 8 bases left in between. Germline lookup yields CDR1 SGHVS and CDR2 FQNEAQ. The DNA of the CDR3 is TGTGCCAGCAGCCAGGTGATTGAAGCTTTCTTT. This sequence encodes CASSQVIEAFF.

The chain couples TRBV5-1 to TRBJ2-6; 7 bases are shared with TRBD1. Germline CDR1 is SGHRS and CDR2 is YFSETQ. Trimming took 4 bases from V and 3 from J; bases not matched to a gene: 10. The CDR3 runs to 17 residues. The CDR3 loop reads CASSPSSTGRGANVLTF. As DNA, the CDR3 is TGCGCCAGCAGCCCATCTTCGACAGGGCGTGGGGCCAACGTCCTGACTTTC. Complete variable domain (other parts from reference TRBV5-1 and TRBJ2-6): KAGVTQTPRYLIKTRGQQVTLSCSPISGHRSVSWYQQTPGQGLQFLFEYFSETQRNKGNFPGRFSGRQFSNSRSEMNVSTLELGDSALYLCASSPSSTGRGANVLTFGAGSRLTVL.

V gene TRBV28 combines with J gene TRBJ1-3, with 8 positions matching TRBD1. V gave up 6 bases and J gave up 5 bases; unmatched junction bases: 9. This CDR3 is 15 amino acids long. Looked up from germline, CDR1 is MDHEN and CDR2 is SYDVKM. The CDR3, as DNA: TGTGCCAGCAGCCAACCGGGACAGGACAGAAACACCATATATTTT. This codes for CASSQPGQDRNTIYF.

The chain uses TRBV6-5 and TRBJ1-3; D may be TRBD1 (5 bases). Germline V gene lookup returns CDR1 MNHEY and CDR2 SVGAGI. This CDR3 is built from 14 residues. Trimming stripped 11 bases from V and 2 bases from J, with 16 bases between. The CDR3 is CASRVRVTGNTIYF. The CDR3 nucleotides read TGTGCCTCCCGTGTCAGGGTGACTGGAAACACCATATATTTT.

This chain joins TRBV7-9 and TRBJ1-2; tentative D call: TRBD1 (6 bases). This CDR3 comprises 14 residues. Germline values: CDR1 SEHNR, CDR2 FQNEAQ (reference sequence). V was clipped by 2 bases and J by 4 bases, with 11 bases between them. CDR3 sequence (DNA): TGTGCCAGCAGCTTACAGGGGTTGACCTATGGCTACACCTTC. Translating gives CASSLQGLTYGYTF.

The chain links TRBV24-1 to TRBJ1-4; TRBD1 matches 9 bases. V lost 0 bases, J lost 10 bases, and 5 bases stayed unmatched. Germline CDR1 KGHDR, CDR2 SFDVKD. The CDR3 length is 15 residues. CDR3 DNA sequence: TGTGCCACCAGTGATTTGAGGGACAGGGACGGAAAACTGTTTTTT. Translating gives CATSDLRDRDGKLFF.

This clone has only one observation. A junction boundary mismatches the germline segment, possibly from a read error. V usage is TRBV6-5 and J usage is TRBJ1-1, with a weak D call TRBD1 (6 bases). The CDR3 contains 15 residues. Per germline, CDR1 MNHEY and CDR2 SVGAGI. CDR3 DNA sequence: TGTGCCGGCAGTTACCCGACAGGACAGAACACTGAAGCTTTCTTT. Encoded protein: CAGSYPTGQNTEAFF.

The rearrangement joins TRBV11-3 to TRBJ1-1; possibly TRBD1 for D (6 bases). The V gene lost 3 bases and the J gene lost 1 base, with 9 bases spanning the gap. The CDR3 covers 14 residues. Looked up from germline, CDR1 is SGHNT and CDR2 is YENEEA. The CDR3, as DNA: TGTGCCAGCAGCTTCGGACAGCCGAACACTGAAGCTTTCTTT. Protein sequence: CASSFGQPNTEAFF.

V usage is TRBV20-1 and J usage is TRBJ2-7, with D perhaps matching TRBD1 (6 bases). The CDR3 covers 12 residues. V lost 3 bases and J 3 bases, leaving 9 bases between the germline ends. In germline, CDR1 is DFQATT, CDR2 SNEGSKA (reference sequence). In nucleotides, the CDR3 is TGCAGTGCTAGTCGGGACATCTACGAGCAGTACTTC. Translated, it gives CSASRDIYEQYF.

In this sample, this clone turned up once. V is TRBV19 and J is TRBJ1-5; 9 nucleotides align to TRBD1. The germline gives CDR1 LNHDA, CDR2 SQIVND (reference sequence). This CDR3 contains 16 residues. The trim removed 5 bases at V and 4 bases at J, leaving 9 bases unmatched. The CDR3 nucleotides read TGTGCCAGTAGTCAAACCGGGACAGGGATTAATCAGCCCCAGCATTTT. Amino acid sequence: CASSQTGTGINQPQHF.

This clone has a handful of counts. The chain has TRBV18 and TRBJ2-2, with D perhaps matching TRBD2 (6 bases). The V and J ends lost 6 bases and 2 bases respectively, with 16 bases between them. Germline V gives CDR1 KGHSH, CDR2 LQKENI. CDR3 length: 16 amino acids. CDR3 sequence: CASSNRGDSNTGELFF. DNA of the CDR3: TGTGCCAGCTCGAACCGCGGGGACTCTAACACCGGGGAGCTGTTTTTT.

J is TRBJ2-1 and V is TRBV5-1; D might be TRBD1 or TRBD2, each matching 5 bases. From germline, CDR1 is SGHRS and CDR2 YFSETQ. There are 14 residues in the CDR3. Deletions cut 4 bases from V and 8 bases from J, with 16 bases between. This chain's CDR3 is CASSRGPSADEQFF. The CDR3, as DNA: TGCGCCAGCAGCCGGGGCCCCAGTGCCGATGAGCAGTTCTTC.

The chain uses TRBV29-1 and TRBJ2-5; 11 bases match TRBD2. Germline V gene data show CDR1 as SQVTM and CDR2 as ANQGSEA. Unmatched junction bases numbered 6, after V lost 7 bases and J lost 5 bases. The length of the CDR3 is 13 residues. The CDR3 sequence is CSARLAGRETQYF. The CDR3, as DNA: TGCAGCGCCAGACTAGCGGGGCGGGAGACCCAGTACTTC.

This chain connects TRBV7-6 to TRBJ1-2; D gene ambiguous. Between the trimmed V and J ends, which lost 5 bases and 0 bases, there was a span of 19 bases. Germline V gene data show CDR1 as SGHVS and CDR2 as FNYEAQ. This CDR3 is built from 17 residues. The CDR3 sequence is CASSPIAMAAANYGYTF. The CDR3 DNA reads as TGTGCCAGCAGCCCGATAGCGATGGCGGCAGCTAACTATGGCTACACCTTC.

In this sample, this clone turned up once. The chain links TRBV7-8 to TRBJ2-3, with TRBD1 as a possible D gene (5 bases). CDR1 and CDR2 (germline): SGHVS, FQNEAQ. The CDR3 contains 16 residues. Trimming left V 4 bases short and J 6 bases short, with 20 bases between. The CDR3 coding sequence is TGTGCCAGCAGCTCTCACCAGGGATCCAAAAGGGATACGCAGTATTTT. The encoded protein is CASSSHQGSKRDTQYF.

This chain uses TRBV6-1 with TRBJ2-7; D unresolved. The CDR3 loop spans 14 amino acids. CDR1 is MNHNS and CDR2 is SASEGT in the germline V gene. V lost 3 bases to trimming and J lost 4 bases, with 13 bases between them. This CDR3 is CASSDSTQDYEQYF. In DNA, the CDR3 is TGTGCCAGCAGTGATAGTACGCAGGATTACGAGCAGTACTTC.

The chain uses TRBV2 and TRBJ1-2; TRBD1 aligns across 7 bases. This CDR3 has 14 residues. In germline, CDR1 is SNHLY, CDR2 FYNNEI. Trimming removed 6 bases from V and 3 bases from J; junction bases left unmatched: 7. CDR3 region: CASRGDSTYYGYTF. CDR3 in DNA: TGTGCCAGCAGAGGGGACAGCACTTACTATGGCTACACCTTC. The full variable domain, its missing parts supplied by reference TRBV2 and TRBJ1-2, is EPEVTQTPSHQVTQMGQEVILRCVPISNHLYFYWYRQILGQKVEFLVSFYNNEISEKSEIFDDQFSVERPDGSNFTLKIRSTKLEDSAMYFCASRGDSTYYGYTFGSGTRLTVV.